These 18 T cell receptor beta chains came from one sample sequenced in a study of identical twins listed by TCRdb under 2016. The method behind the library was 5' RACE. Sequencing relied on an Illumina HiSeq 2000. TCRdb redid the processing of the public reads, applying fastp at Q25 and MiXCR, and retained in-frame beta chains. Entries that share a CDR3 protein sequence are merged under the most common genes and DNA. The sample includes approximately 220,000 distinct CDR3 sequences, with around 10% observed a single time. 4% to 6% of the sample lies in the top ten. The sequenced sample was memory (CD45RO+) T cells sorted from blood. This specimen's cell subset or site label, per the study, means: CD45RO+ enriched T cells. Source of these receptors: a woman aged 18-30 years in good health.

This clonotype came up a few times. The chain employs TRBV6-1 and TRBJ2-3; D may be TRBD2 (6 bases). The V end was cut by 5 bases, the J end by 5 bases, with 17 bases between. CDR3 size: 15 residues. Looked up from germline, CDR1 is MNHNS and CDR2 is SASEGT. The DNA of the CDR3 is TGTGCCAGCAGTCCCGGAGGGGCCCCCAGAGATACGCAGTATTTT. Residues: CASSPGGAPRDTQYF.

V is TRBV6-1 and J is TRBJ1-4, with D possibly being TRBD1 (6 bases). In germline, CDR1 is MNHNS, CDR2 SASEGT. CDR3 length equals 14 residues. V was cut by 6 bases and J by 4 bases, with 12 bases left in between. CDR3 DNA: TGTGCCAGCAGCCGGACAGTAGATAATGAAAAACTGTTTTTT. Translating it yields CASSRTVDNEKLFF.

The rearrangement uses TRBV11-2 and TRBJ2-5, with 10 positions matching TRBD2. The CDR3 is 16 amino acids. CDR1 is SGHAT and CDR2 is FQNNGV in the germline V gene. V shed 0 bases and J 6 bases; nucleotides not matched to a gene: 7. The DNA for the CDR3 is TGTGCCAGCAGCTTAGAATGGCTAGCGGGAGTGAAGACCCAGTACTTC. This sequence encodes CASSLEWLAGVKTQYF.

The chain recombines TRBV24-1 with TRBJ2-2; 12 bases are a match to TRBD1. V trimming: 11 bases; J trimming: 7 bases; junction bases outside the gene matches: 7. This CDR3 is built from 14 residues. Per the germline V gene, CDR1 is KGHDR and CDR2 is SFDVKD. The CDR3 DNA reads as TGTGCCAGACGGGACAGGGGGCAGAGCGGGGAGCTGTTTTTT. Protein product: CARRDRGQSGELFF.

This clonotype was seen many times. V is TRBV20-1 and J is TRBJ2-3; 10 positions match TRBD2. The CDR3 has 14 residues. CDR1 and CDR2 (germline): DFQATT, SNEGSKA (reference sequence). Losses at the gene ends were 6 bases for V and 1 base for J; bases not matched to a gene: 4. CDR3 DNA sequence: TGCAGTGCAACCGGACTAGCGGGCACAGATACGCAGTATTTT. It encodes CSATGLAGTDTQYF.

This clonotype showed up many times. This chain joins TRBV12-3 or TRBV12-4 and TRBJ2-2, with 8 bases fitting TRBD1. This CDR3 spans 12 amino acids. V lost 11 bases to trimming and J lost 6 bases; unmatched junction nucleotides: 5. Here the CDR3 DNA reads TGTGCCGGACAGGGATTTGCCGGGGAGCTGTTTTTT. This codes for CAGQGFAGELFF.

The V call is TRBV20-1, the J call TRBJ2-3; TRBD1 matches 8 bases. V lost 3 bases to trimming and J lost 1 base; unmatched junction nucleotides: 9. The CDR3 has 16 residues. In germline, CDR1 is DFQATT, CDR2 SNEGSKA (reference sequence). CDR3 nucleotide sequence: TGCAGTGCTAGCAGGAGAGCGACAGGGGGCACAGATACGCAGTATTTT. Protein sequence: CSASRRATGGTDTQYF.

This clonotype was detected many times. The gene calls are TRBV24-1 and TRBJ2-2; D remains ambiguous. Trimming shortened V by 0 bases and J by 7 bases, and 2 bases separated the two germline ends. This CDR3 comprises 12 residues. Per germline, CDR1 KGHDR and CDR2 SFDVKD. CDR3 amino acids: CATSDLLGELFF. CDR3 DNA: TGTGCCACCAGTGATTTGCTCGGGGAGCTGTTTTTT.

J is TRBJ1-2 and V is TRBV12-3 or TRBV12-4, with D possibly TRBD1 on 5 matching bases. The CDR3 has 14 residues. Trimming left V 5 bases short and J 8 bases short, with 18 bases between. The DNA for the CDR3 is TGTGCCAGCAGTAAAGAAGGGGTGCCAGGCGGCTACACCTTC. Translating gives CASSKEGVPGGYTF.

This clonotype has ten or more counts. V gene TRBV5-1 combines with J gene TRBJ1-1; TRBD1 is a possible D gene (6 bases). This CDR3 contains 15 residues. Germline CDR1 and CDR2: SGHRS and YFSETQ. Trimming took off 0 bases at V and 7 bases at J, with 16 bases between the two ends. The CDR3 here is CASSLEGTPGIEAFF. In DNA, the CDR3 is TGCGCCAGCAGCTTGGAAGGGACACCAGGAATTGAAGCTTTCTTT.

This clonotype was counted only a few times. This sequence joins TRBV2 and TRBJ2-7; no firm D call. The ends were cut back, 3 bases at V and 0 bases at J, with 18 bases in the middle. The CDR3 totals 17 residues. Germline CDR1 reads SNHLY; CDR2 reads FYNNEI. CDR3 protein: CASSELRLKTSSYEQYF. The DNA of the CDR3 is TGTGCCAGCAGTGAGCTCCGGTTAAAGACAAGCTCCTACGAGCAGTACTTC.

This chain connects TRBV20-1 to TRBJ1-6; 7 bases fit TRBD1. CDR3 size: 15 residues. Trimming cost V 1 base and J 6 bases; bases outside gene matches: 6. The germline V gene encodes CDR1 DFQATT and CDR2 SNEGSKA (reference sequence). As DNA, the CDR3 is TGCAGTGCTAGAGCGGGCAGGGGGTTTAATTCACCCCTCCACTTT. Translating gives CSARAGRGFNSPLHF.

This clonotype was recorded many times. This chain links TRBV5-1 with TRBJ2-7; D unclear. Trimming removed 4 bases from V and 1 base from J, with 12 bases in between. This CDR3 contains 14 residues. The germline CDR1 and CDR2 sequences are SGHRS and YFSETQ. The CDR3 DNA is TGCGCCAGCAGCCCCTCCGGCAATTCCTACGAGCAGTACTTC. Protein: CASSPSGNSYEQYF. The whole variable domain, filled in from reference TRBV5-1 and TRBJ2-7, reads KAGVTQTPRYLIKTRGQQVTLSCSPISGHRSVSWYQQTPGQGLQFLFEYFSETQRNKGNFPGRFSGRQFSNSRSEMNVSTLELGDSALYLCASSPSGNSYEQYFGPGTRLTVT.

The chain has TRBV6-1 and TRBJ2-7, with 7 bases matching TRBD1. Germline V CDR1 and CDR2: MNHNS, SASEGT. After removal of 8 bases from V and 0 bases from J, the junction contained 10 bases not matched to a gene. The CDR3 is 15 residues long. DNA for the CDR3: TGTGCCAGCGGATTATCCGGGACAGACTCCTACGAGCAGTACTTC. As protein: CASGLSGTDSYEQYF.

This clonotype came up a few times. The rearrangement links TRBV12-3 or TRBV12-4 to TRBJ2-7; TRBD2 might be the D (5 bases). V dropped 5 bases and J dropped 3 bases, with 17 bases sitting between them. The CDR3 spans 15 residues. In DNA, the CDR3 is TGTGCCAGCAGTCTACAAGCGGTTTCGGGCTACGAGCAGTACTTC. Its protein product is CASSLQAVSGYEQYF.

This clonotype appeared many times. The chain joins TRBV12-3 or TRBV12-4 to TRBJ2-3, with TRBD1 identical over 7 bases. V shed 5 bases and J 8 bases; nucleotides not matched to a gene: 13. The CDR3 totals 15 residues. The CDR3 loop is CASSLRQGQGGTQYF. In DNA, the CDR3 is TGTGCCAGCAGTCTCCGACAGGGTCAAGGGGGTACGCAGTATTTT.

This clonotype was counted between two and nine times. The CDR3: CASSPLRPDRGEAKFF. The DNA for the CDR3 is TGCGCCAGCAGCCCTCTCAGGCCAGACAGGGGGGAAGCAAAGTTCTTC. The J gene is TRBJ2-1, the V gene TRBV5-1; 9 nucleotides match TRBD1. This CDR3 spans 16 amino acids. Germline V gene data show CDR1 as SGHRS and CDR2 as YFSETQ. After removal of 4 bases from V and 14 bases from J, the junction contained 19 bases not matched to a gene.

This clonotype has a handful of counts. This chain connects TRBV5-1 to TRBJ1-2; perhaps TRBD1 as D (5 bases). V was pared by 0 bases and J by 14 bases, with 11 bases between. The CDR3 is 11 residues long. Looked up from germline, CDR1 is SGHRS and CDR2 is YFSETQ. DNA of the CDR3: TGCGCCAGCAGCTTGGAGGGACCGGCTACCTTC. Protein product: CASSLEGPATF. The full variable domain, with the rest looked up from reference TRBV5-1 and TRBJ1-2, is KAGVTQTPRYLIKTRGQQVTLSCSPISGHRSVSWYQQTPGQGLQFLFEYFSETQRNKGNFPGRFSGRQFSNSRSEMNVSTLELGDSALYLCASSLEGPATFGSGTRLTVV.